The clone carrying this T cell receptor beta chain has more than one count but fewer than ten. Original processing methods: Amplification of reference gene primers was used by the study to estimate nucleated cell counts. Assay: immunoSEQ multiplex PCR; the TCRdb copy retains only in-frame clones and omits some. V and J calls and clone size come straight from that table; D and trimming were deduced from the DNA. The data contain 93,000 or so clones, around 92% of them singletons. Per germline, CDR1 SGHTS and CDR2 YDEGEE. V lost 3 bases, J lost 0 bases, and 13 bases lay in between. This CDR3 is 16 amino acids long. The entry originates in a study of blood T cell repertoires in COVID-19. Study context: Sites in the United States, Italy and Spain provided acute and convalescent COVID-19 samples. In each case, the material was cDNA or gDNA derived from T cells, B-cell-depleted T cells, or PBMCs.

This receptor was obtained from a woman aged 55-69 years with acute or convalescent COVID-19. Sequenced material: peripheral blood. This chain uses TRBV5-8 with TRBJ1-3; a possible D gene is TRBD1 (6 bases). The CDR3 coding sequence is TGTGCCAGCAGCTCCCTCTGGGGGCACTCTGGAAACACCATATATTTT. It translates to CASSSLWGHSGNTIYF.